Following are 10 T cell receptor beta chains from one sample sequenced in a study of blood T cell repertoires in COVID-19. The assay was immunoSEQ multiplex PCR, and TCRdb's table has in-frame clones only and misses some. Altogether around 180,000 clones are present, about 91% being singletons, with the ten largest covering under 4.5%. Input material: peripheral blood. Receptors originate from a woman aged 25-40 years with acute or convalescent COVID-19.

The chain couples TRBV27 to TRBJ2-3, with D possibly TRBD2 on 5 matching bases. V dropped 8 bases and J dropped 4 bases, with 16 bases sitting between them. Per the germline V gene, CDR1 is MNHEY and CDR2 is SMNVEV (reference sequence). This CDR3 comprises 14 residues. The CDR3 sequence is CASGDSGVSDTQYF. The CDR3 DNA reads as TGTGCCAGCGGCGACTCCGGGGTATCAGATACGCAGTATTTT.

This clone was seen a single time. The chain links TRBV18 to TRBJ2-3; 9 nucleotides match TRBD1. The CDR3 runs to 16 residues. V shed 5 bases and J 4 bases; nucleotides not matched to a gene: 10. Germline CDR1 reads KGHSH; CDR2 reads LQKENI. CDR3 sequence (DNA): TGTGCCAGCTCAAGTCTGGGACAGGGTCCCGCAGATACGCAGTATTTT. Translated, it gives CASSSLGQGPADTQYF.

This chain links TRBV29-1 with TRBJ1-4; D is uncertain. Germline V gives CDR1 SQVTM, CDR2 ANQGSEA. The length of the CDR3 is 13 residues. With 7 bases removed from V and 7 bases from J, the gap between germline ends came to 16 bases. CDR3 region: CSASYGGGEKLFF. The CDR3 DNA is TGCAGCGCCAGCTACGGTGGAGGTGAAAAACTGTTTTTT.

CDR3 bases: TGTGCCAGCAGCCAACACGGGACTTTCTATGGCTACACCTTC. Translation gives CASSQHGTFYGYTF. The gene calls are TRBV14 and TRBJ1-2; a possible D gene is TRBD1 (5 bases). Germline lookup yields CDR1 SGHDN and CDR2 FVKESK. V was pared by 2 bases and J by 4 bases, with 11 bases between. The CDR3 consists of 14 residues.

The chain employs TRBV5-1 and TRBJ2-1; 14 bases match TRBD2. Per germline, CDR1 SGHRS and CDR2 YFSETQ. J gave up 10 bases and V 3 bases, and 9 bases lay outside the gene matches. The CDR3 length is 16 residues. The CDR3 nucleotides are TGCGCCAGCAGCTATTATGGACTAGCGGGAGGAGGAGAGCAGTTCTTC. It codes for CASSYYGLAGGGEQFF.

The gene calls are TRBV5-1 and TRBJ1-1, with D unresolved. V dropped 0 bases and J dropped 11 bases, with 20 bases sitting between them. The CDR3 runs to 15 residues. The germline V gene encodes CDR1 SGHRS and CDR2 YFSETQ. The CDR3 DNA is TGCGCCAGCAGCTTGGGTGACACCGGGAGAGCCCGGGCTTTCTTT. Its protein product is CASSLGDTGRARAFF.

This chain uses TRBV5-1 with TRBJ1-1, with a possible D match to TRBD1 (6 bases). V gave up 6 bases and J gave up 3 bases, with 12 bases separating them. This CDR3 is 13 amino acids long. The V gene's germline CDR1 is SGHRS and CDR2 YFSETQ. This chain's CDR3 is CASMTGGDTEAFF. The CDR3 DNA reads TGCGCCAGCATGACAGGTGGGGACACTGAAGCTTTCTTT.

The rearrangement joins TRBV15 to TRBJ2-1; TRBD1 matches 9 bases. CDR1 and CDR2 from the germline V gene are LNHNV and YYDKDF (reference sequence). The junction had 9 bases not matched to a gene; V was cut back by 5 bases and J by 7 bases. This CDR3 is built from 15 residues. CDR3 DNA: TGTGCCACCAGCGGGGACAGGGTTTTAGTAAATGAGCAGTTCTTC. Encoded protein: CATSGDRVLVNEQFF.

This chain uses TRBV6-5 with TRBJ1-4; D possibly corresponds to TRBD1 (5 bases). Germline CDR1 and CDR2: MNHEY and SVGAGI. The CDR3 extends over 13 amino acids. Trimming took off 5 bases at V and 16 bases at J, with 20 bases between the two ends. Here the CDR3 DNA reads TGTGCCAGCAGTCGAGGGACTGGGGGTAACAGGTTTTTT. Its translation: CASSRGTGGNRFF.

This chain uses TRBV2 with TRBJ2-5, with 8 nucleotides matching TRBD2. Germline trimming cut 8 bases from V and 3 bases from J; bases unmatched to any gene: 2. This CDR3 contains 12 residues. The V gene's germline CDR1 is SNHLY and CDR2 FYNNEI. CDR3 coding DNA: TGTGCCAGCGCGGGACTAGAAGAGACCCAGTACTTC. Translation: CASAGLEETQYF.